This T cell receptor (beta chain) was sequenced in a study of blood T cell repertoires in COVID-19. Some clones are missing from TCRdb's copy, which holds only in-frame ones; the method was immunoSEQ multiplex PCR. The sample contains about 120,000 clones, approximately 86% of which appear only once. The CDR3 is 13 residues long. Germline CDR1 and CDR2: SGHDT and YYEEEE. The V gene end was trimmed by 9 bases and the J gene end by 5 bases; junction bases not matched to a gene: 7. The chain has TRBV5-6 and TRBJ1-4, with 7 positions matching TRBD1. The specimen was peripheral blood. This TCR was sampled from a woman aged 65 to 85 with COVID-19, enrolled during active disease. CDR3 protein: CATGQLTNEKLFF. The CDR3 DNA is TGTGCCACGGGACAGCTTACGAATGAAAAACTGTTTTTT.